Listed here is a single T cell receptor beta chain. Its antigen is currently not known. One base away there is no much larger clone; base qualities are not given. This entry belongs to a study of response to subunit inactivated influenza vaccine (dated by TCRdb to 2016 to 2019). Study-wide context: The study used deep quantitative T cell receptor repertoire profiling to track responses to a trivalent subunit inactivated influenza vaccine. What the study reported, not specific to this receptor: According to the authors, only a limited number of new T cells may be recruited by each seasonal influenza vaccination.

The CDR3 goes from the cysteine to the phenylalanine over 15 residues. Only CDR3 DNA remains: 45 bases, in frame from the first base. The V end gives up 5 bases and the J end 5 bases, leaving 8 bases in the junction not matched to a gene. Reading the germline V gene gives CDR1 SGHAT and CDR2 FQNNGV. Libraries were built with RT-PCR. The instrument given in TCRdb is Illumina HiSeq 2500. TCRdb cleaned the public reads at Q25 with fastp, built clones with MiXCR and kept in-frame beta chains. Rows with one shared CDR3 protein collapse into an entry with the most common genes and DNA. This sample lists about 610,000 distinct CDR3 sequences; roughly 15% were detected once. The ten largest make up over 8.5% of the sample.

The clonotype originates from a man between 50 and 59 years old who received an inactivated influenza vaccine. Donor details come from another sample of the same person, matched by shared clones. The starting material was PBMCs from blood, obtained 12 days after vaccination. Recombination joined TRBV11-2 with TRBJ2-1, and 8 junction bases match TRBD2. The CDR3 region has the sequence CASSPWGTRDNEQFF. The DNA reads TGTGCCAGCAGCCCGTGGGGGACTAGAGACAATGAGCAGTTCTTC.